This paragraph covers one TCR beta chain sequence. Its cognate antigen has yet to be identified. No much larger clone exists at a distance of one base, and base qualities are not known. V loses 2 bases, J loses 5 bases, and the germline ends lie 13 bases apart. Looking up the germline V gene yields CDR1 KGHSH and CDR2 LQKENI. The CDR3 spans 15 residues, from the cysteine through the phenylalanine. Left in the record is the CDR3 DNA by itself, 45 bases read in frame from the first base. These data come from a study of Graves' ophthalmopathy and Graves' hyperthyroidism (dated by TCRdb to about 2018). General notes on the study: Peripheral blood was collected at initial diagnosis, before any treatment. The 100 or so discovery patients were randomly split 7:3 into training and test sets. To explore V-J signatures that separate ophthalmopathy from hyperthyroidism, a discovery set of about 98 patients was enrolled, consisting of more than 40 with ophthalmopathy and around 57 with stable hyperthyroidism. The study used TCR beta repertoire signatures to distinguish Graves' ophthalmopathy from Graves' hyperthyroidism and to predict progression to ophthalmopathy. Once sampling was done, hyperthyroidism patients were given methimazole at a starting dose of 30 mg daily, while ophthalmopathy patients were given high-dose intravenous methylprednisolone. In total, over 130 blood samples were TCR-sequenced: approximately 40 ophthalmopathy, over 70 hyperthyroidism and about 17 hyperthyroidism-to-ophthalmopathy patients. The independent validation cohort included 18 to 20 hyperthyroidism patients plus 17 patients who later progressed from hyperthyroidism to ophthalmopathy. In six hyperthyroidism patients, T-cell repertoires of thyroid tissue and blood were compared.

For repertoire sequencing, TCR beta CDR3 regions were amplified from RNA transcripts. The first round of RT-PCR was done with HTBI primers and the Qiagen OneStep RT-PCR kit, and was followed by a second round of multiplex PCR, then size selection and purification. The libraries underwent paired-end sequencing with 100 bp reads on an Illumina HiSeq2000. The original methods were these. SOAPnuke was used for read processing, and reads with adapters, uncalled bases, a mean Phred below 15, or no exact constant-primer or identifier match were discarded. COPE v1.2.5 was used to merge the high-quality paired reads. Each unique nucleotide sequence was treated as a clonotype, and MiTCR v1.1 was used to align the clonotypes to the IMGT TRB V, D and J references. The analysis was limited to V-J combinations with a frequency above 0.0001, which together covered 99% to 99.2% of repertoires. For each V-J combination, a TCR clonal expansion and chaos score was defined as the ratio of F50 clonal expansion to chaos observed in the TCRdist matrix. Welch's t-statistics and random forest were used to narrow the features down to about a dozen V-J combinations, which were then fed into a naive Bayes classifier. Thyroid-blood repertoire similarity was quantified with the Morisita-Horn index. TCRdb took the public reads, trimmed them with fastp at Q25, ran MiXCR for clone calling and kept in-frame beta chains. Every CDR3 protein is listed once, alongside the most common genes and DNA of its rows. These V and J calls rely on TCRdb rather than the paper's analysis. Across this sample there are a few hundred thousand distinct CDR3 sequences, with 15% seen only once. 5.5% to 7% of the sample is taken by the ten largest.

Study-wide findings and limitations: Among expanded thyroid clonotypes with frequency above 0.001, most also showed up in blood, which suggests that blood repertoires may reflect the thyroid immune response. In cross-validation, the 13-signature model distinguished ophthalmopathy from stable hyperthyroidism with around 90% sensitivity and around 81% specificity, while in the test set the corresponding values were roughly 80% and 75%. Sample size was not predetermined statistically, and investigators were not blinded to group allocation. In validation, the model predicted ophthalmopathy progression with over 60% sensitivity and about 77% specificity; more than ten predicted patients were CT-confirmed with GO in a median of about 6.2 months.

Hyperthyroidism was considered stable if no progression to ophthalmopathy occurred within 18 months of follow-up. Hyperthyroidism patients were newly diagnosed, were aged 18 to 65 years, and had a disease duration under 2 months. Patients were excluded if they had other autoimmune diseases, uncontrolled infections, pregnancy or lactation. Diagnosis was based on clinical symptoms, serum thyroxine, TRAb, thyroid ultrasound and orbital computed tomography. Ficoll-Paque density gradient centrifugation was used to isolate PBMCs from about 10 ml of fresh peripheral blood. Total RNA was extracted using Trizol reagent, and RNA quality was checked on an Agilent 2100 Bioanalyzer.

The V and J segments used are TRBV18 and TRBJ1-5, with the D gene not confidently named. The sequence came from a young woman with stable Graves' hyperthyroidism. Donor details come from another sample of the same person, matched by shared clones. Sequenced sample: peripheral blood. The DNA sequence reads TGTGCCAGCTCACCAGGAGTGACGCAGTATCAGCCCCAGCATTTT. The translation is CASSPGVTQYQPQHF.